This T cell receptor (beta chain) was found in a study of cytomegalovirus exposure and HLA in healthy donors. Primers for the PCR totalled 60 Vbeta and 13 Jbeta. Data came from immunoSEQ multiplex PCR; TCRdb stores just in-frame clones and leaves some out. The sample shows more than 95,000 clones, 75% to 90% of them seen only once. This clone appeared a single time. This clonotype originated in a man under 40 in good health and CMV-seropositive. The sequencing input was PBMCs.

Written as DNA, the CDR3 is TGTGCCAGCAGCTTAGTGCCCGATCGGGACACTGAAGCTTTCTTT. It specifies CASSLVPDRDTEAFF. The V call is TRBV7-8, the J call TRBJ1-1; no clear D. CDR1 and CDR2 (germline): SGHVS, FQNEAQ. The V end lost 1 base, the J end lost 3 bases, and 12 bases lay between the germline ends. The CDR3 sequence is 15 residues long.